These 27 T cell receptor beta chains came from one sample sequenced in a study of blood T cell repertoires in COVID-19. Clones were read by immunoSEQ multiplex PCR, and TCRdb kept only the in-frame ones, dropping some. The sample yields 80,000 or so clones, approximately 89% seen once. Material: peripheral blood. Every receptor here comes from a man aged 45-65 years with acute or convalescent COVID-19.

The chain carries TRBV7-6 and TRBJ2-3; D is possibly TRBD1 (6 bases). CDR3 length: 15 amino acids. Per germline, CDR1 SGHVS and CDR2 FNYEAQ. V dropped 1 base and J dropped 4 bases, with 12 bases sitting between them. The CDR3: CASSLGGGWADTQYF. The CDR3 DNA reads as TGTGCCAGCAGCTTAGGAGGGGGATGGGCAGATACGCAGTATTTT.

The chain combines TRBV19 with TRBJ1-2, with no clear D. Between the trimmed V and J ends, which lost 10 bases and 7 bases, there was a span of 19 bases. Per germline, CDR1 LNHDA and CDR2 SQIVND (reference sequence). This CDR3 region has 13 residues. The CDR3 region is CATLGTTGSGYTF. The DNA of the CDR3 is TGTGCCACCCTTGGTACTACCGGATCTGGCTACACCTTC.

The V gene is TRBV27, the J gene TRBJ1-2; D is undetermined. From germline, CDR1 is MNHEY and CDR2 SMNVEV (reference sequence). V shed 4 bases and J shed 0 bases, with 6 bases lying between them. The CDR3 is made up of 13 amino acids. The CDR3 protein is CASSYEANYGYTF. The CDR3 DNA sequence: TGTGCCAGCAGTTACGAGGCTAACTATGGCTACACCTTC.

This rearrangement joins TRBV12-3 or TRBV12-4 to TRBJ1-2, with unresolved D. Trimming pared 1 base from V and 8 bases from J, leaving 11 bases between. The CDR3 sequence is 13 residues long. CDR3 nucleotides: TGTGCCAGCAGTTTAGGGGGAGGGAACGGCTACACCTTC. This encodes CASSLGGGNGYTF.

The sample holds a few counts of this clone. The chain joins TRBV19 to TRBJ2-5; TRBD2 is a possible D gene (6 bases). The CDR3 loop spans 16 amino acids. Germline assignment: CDR1 LNHDA and CDR2 SQIVND (reference sequence). The V and J ends lost 3 bases and 4 bases respectively, with 18 bases between them. DNA of the CDR3: TGTGCCAGTAGTATGCCCGGGGGACCTTCGGCAGAGACCCAGTACTTC. It is translated as CASSMPGGPSAETQYF.

The chain recombines TRBV3-1 (or the pseudogene TRBV3-2) with TRBJ2-1; no firm D call. Germline V gene lookup returns CDR1 LGHDT and CDR2 YNNKEL (reference sequence). The CDR3 spans 13 residues. V lost 0 bases, J lost 5 bases, and 5 bases lay in between. In DNA, the CDR3 is TGTGCCAGCAGCCAAGATCGTCACAATGAGCAGTTCTTC. This codes for CASSQDRHNEQFF.

The chain combines TRBV28 with TRBJ2-7; D might be TRBD2 (5 bases). The germline V and J ends were trimmed by 4 bases and 0 bases, with 16 bases remaining between them. The CDR3 sequence is 16 residues long. Germline CDR1 and CDR2: MDHEN and SYDVKM. CDR3 protein: CASSYPNYGDSYEQYF. CDR3 nucleotides: TGTGCCAGCAGTTACCCCAATTACGGGGACTCCTACGAGCAGTACTTC. The full variable domain, its missing parts supplied by reference TRBV28 and TRBJ2-7, is DVKVTQSSRYLVKRTGEKVFLECVQDMDHENMFWYRQDPGLGLRLIYFSYDVKMKEKGDIPEGYSVSREKKERFSLILESASTNQTSMYLCASSYPNYGDSYEQYFGPGTRLTVT.

The chain employs TRBV12-5 and TRBJ2-3, with 8 bases matching TRBD2. The CDR3 is 16 residues long. Germline V CDR1 and CDR2: LGHNT, FRNRAP. Trimming at V came to 5 bases and at J to 3 bases, leaving 10 bases not matched to a gene. The CDR3 DNA follows: TGTGCTAGTGGTCAACAGCGGGGGCCACGTACAGATACGCAGTATTTT. This encodes CASGQQRGPRTDTQYF.

CDR3 loop: CATSDLHNGHKETQYF. Written as DNA, the CDR3 is TGTGCCACCAGTGATTTGCACAACGGACATAAAGAGACCCAGTACTTC. The chain combines TRBV24-1 with TRBJ2-5; TRBD1 might be the D (5 bases). V lost 0 bases and J 3 bases, leaving 13 bases between the germline ends. Germline-derived CDR1 and CDR2 are KGHDR and SFDVKD. The CDR3 runs to 16 residues.

The CDR3: CASSPNRLAGVNEQFF. The CDR3 nucleotides are TGTGCCAGCAGCCCTAACAGACTAGCGGGAGTAAATGAGCAGTTCTTC. The V gene is TRBV7-3, the J gene TRBJ2-1; 12 bases line up with TRBD2. The CDR3 is 16 amino acids. The germline V gene encodes CDR1 SGHTA and CDR2 FQGTGA. V lost 5 bases, J lost 7 bases, and 9 bases stayed unmatched. The full variable domain, its missing parts supplied by reference TRBV7-3 and TRBJ2-1, is GAGVSQTPSNKVTEKGKYVELRCDPISGHTALYWYRQSLGQGPEFLIYFQGTGAADDSGLPNDRFFAVRPEGSVSTLKIQRTERGDSAVYLCASSPNRLAGVNEQFFGPGTRLTVL.

This chain links TRBV28 with TRBJ1-4, with 7 positions matching TRBD1. Per the germline V gene, CDR1 is MDHEN and CDR2 is SYDVKM. Trimming cost V 0 bases and J 4 bases; bases outside gene matches: 2. The CDR3 has 15 amino acids. CDR3 loop: CASSLWDRFNEKLFF. CDR3 in DNA: TGTGCCAGCAGTTTATGGGACAGGTTTAATGAAAAACTGTTTTTT.

The chain uses TRBV6-1 and TRBJ2-2; tentatively, D is TRBD1 (5 bases). This CDR3 has 15 residues. CDR1 and CDR2 from the germline V gene are MNHNS and SASEGT. Trimming took off 1 base at V and 5 bases at J, with 11 bases between the two ends. The CDR3 loop is CASSEEGWWTGELFF. The CDR3 DNA is TGTGCCAGCAGTGAAGAGGGGTGGTGGACCGGGGAGCTGTTTTTT.

CDR3 in amino acids: CASSLGGEYGYTF. The DNA of the CDR3 is TGCGCCAGCAGCTTGGGGGGAGAGTATGGCTACACCTTC. V gene TRBV5-1 combines with J gene TRBJ1-2; D is ambiguous. V lost 0 bases and J 5 bases, leaving 8 bases between the germline ends. In germline, CDR1 is SGHRS, CDR2 YFSETQ. The length of the CDR3 is 13 residues.

This clone was seen once. The chain carries TRBV9 and TRBJ2-1; 14 bases align to TRBD2. The trim removed 4 bases at V and 2 bases at J, leaving 5 bases unmatched. The CDR3 runs to 17 residues. Germline V gene data show CDR1 as SGDLS and CDR2 as YYNGEE. The CDR3 is CASSPRLAGGTYNEQFF. DNA of the CDR3: TGTGCCAGCAGCCCCCGACTAGCGGGGGGGACCTACAATGAGCAGTTCTTC. The full variable domain, its missing parts supplied by reference TRBV9 and TRBJ2-1, is DSGVTQTPKHLITATGQRVTLRCSPRSGDLSVYWYQQSLDQGLQFLIQYYNGEERAKGNILERFSAQQFPDLHSELNLSSLELGDSALYFCASSPRLAGGTYNEQFFGPGTRLTVL.

The rearrangement joins TRBV20-1 to TRBJ2-7, with a possible D match to TRBD2 (5 bases). The CDR3 is made up of 10 amino acids. CDR1 is DFQATT, CDR2 SNEGSKA, per germline (reference sequence). The chain's CDR3 is CSGMGNEQYF. The CDR3 bases are TGCAGCGGGATGGGCAACGAGCAGTACTTC.

V gene TRBV4-1 combines with J gene TRBJ2-5, with unresolved D. The CDR3 has 13 amino acids. The V end lost 6 bases, the J end lost 1 base, and 9 bases lay between the germline ends. Germline CDR1 MGHRA, CDR2 YSYEKL. CDR3 sequence: CASRELTQETQYF. As DNA, the CDR3 is TGCGCCAGCAGGGAGCTAACCCAAGAGACCCAGTACTTC.

The rearrangement links TRBV11-2 to TRBJ2-2; a weak D match, TRBD1 (5 bases). The germline V gene encodes CDR1 SGHAT and CDR2 FQNNGV. The CDR3 length is 15 residues. Trimming left V 2 bases short and J 7 bases short, with 14 bases between. CDR3 sequence reads: CASSLQGSYGGELFF. The CDR3, as DNA: TGTGCCAGCAGCTTACAGGGTTCATACGGCGGGGAGCTGTTTTTT.

The V gene is TRBV18, the J gene TRBJ1-1; no clear D. This CDR3 comprises 15 residues. From germline, CDR1 is KGHSH and CDR2 LQKENI. The germline V and J ends were trimmed by 0 bases and 1 base, with 9 bases remaining between them. This CDR3 reads CASSPPAPRNTEAFF. The CDR3 DNA is TGTGCCAGCTCACCACCGGCACCTAGGAACACTGAAGCTTTCTTT.

This clone was observed once. This chain connects TRBV11-3 to TRBJ2-5; D not resolved. Deletions cut 3 bases from V and 3 bases from J, with 8 bases between. Germline CDR1 is SGHNT and CDR2 is YENEEA. The CDR3 totals 13 residues. CDR3 region: CASSFSFEETQYF. The CDR3 DNA sequence: TGTGCCAGCAGCTTTTCCTTTGAAGAGACCCAGTACTTC.

V usage is TRBV7-2 and J usage is TRBJ2-2, with 7 bases aligning to TRBD2. This CDR3 is built from 16 residues. After removal of 2 bases from V and 3 bases from J, the junction contained 6 bases not matched to a gene. The germline V gene has CDR1 SGHTA and CDR2 FQGNSA. CDR3 protein: CASSLRAGPDTGELFF. CDR3 bases: TGTGCCAGCAGCTTACGAGCGGGGCCCGACACCGGGGAGCTGTTTTTT.

The chain combines TRBV6-1 with TRBJ1-1, with D unclear. This CDR3 has 14 residues. Germline V lookup: CDR1 MNHNS, CDR2 SASEGT. V lost 2 bases to trimming and J lost 0 bases, with 7 bases between them. CDR3 region: CASSESSLNTEAFF. The CDR3 region has the DNA TGTGCCAGCAGTGAAAGTAGCCTGAACACTGAAGCTTTCTTT.

The rearrangement uses TRBV18 and TRBJ2-2, with 7 bases fitting TRBD1. V lost 3 bases and J lost 3; bases outside the gene matches: 4. The CDR3 has 15 amino acids. Germline V gene data show CDR1 as KGHSH and CDR2 as LQKENI. The DNA for the CDR3 is TGTGCCAGCTCACCTTGGGACAGCTACACCGGGGAGCTGTTTTTT. This gives the protein CASSPWDSYTGELFF.

The chain employs TRBV15 and TRBJ1-5; weak D call: TRBD1 (6 bases). Deletions cut 9 bases from V and 1 base from J, with 10 bases between. The germline gives CDR1 LNHNV, CDR2 YYDKDF (reference sequence). This CDR3 has 13 residues. CDR3 bases: TGTGCCACTCACCAGGGGAGCAATCAGCCCCAGCATTTT. Its protein is CATHQGSNQPQHF.

The V gene is TRBV7-2, the J gene TRBJ2-1; a weak D match, TRBD1 (7 bases). Germline V lookup: CDR1 SGHTA, CDR2 FQGNSA. Trimming removed 5 bases at V and 9 bases at J, with 11 bases between. This CDR3 has 12 residues. The CDR3 DNA reads TGTGCCAGCAGCCTCAGGGGGGTTGAGCAGTTCTTC. It specifies CASSLRGVEQFF.

The chain is built from TRBV6-5 and TRBJ1-5, with unresolved D. CDR3 size: 14 residues. Germline V gives CDR1 MNHEY, CDR2 SVGAGI. Trimming took off 0 bases at V and 4 bases at J, with 7 bases between the two ends. As DNA, the CDR3 is TGTGCCAGCAGTTACTCCGGGGAGAATCAGCCCCAGCATTTT. Residues: CASSYSGENQPQHF.

This clone appeared a single time. This chain links TRBV2 with TRBJ1-2; TRBD1 aligns across 10 bases. The CDR3 loop spans 16 amino acids. J was trimmed by 6 bases and V by 2 bases; bases with no gene match: 9. In germline, CDR1 is SNHLY, CDR2 FYNNEI. The CDR3 loop is CASSEQRQGAGDGYTF. The CDR3 region has the DNA TGTGCCAGCAGTGAACAGAGACAGGGGGCTGGAGATGGCTACACCTTC.

The gene calls are TRBV2 and TRBJ2-7; 8 bases line up with TRBD1. The CDR3 spans 14 residues. V lost 7 bases to trimming and J lost 3 bases; unmatched junction nucleotides: 8. Germline CDR1 and CDR2: SNHLY and FYNNEI. CDR3 in DNA: TGTGCCAGCAAAGAAGCCGGGACAGGCTACGAGCAGTACGTC. It translates to CASKEAGTGYEQYV.